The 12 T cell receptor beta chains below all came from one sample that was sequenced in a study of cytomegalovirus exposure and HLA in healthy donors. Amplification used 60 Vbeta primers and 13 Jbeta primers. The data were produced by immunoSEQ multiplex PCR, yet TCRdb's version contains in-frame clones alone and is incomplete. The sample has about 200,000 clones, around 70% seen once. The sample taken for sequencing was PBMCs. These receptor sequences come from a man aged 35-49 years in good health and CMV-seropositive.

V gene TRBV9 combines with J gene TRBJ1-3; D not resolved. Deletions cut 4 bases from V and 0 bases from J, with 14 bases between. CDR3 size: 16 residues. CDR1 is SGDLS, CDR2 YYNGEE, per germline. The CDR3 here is CASSTKSDSSGNTIYF. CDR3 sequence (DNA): TGTGCCAGCAGCACTAAATCCGATAGCTCTGGAAACACCATATATTTT.

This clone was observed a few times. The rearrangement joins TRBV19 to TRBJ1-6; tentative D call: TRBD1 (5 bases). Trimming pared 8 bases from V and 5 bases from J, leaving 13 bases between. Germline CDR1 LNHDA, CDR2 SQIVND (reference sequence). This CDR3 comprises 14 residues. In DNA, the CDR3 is TGTGCCAGTCAGGGACTGACTAATAATTCACCCCTCCACTTT. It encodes CASQGLTNNSPLHF.

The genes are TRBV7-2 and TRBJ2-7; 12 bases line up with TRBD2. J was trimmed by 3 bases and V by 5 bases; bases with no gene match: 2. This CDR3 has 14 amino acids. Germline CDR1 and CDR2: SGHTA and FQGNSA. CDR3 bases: TGTGCCAGCAGCCCTAGCGGGGGGGGCTACGAGCAGTACTTC. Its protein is CASSPSGGGYEQYF.

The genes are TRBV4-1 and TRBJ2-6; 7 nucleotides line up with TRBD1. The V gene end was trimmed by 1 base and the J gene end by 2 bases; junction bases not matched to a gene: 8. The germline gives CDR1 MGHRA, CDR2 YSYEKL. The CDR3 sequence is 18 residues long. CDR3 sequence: CASSQAPSRGPGANVLTF. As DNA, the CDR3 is TGCGCCAGCAGCCAAGCCCCTAGTAGGGGGCCTGGGGCCAACGTCCTGACTTTC.

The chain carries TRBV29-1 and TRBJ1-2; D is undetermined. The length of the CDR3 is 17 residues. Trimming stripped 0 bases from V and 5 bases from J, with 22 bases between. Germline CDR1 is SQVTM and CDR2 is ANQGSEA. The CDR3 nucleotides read TGCAGCGTTGAAGACCCGTCAGAGCACGGGAAGTTTTATGGCTACACCTTC. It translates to CSVEDPSEHGKFYGYTF.

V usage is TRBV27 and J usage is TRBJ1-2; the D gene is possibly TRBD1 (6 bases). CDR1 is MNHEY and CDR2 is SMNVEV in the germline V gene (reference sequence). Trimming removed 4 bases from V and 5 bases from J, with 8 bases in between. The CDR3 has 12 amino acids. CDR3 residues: CASSSQGYGYTF. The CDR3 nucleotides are TGTGCCAGCAGTTCCCAGGGGTATGGCTACACCTTC.

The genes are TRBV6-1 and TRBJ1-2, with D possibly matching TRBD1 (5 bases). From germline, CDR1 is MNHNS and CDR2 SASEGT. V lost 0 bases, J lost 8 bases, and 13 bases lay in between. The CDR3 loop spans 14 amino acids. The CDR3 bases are TGTGCCAGCAGTGAAGCTTCTGGGGCTCGCGGCTACACCTTC. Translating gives CASSEASGARGYTF.

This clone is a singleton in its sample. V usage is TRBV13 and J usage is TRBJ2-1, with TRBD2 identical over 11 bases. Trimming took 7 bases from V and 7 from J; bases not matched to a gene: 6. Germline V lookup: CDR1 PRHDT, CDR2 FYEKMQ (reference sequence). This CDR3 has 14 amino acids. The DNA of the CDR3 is TGTGCCAGCATTCTAGCGGGGGGTCAAAATGAGCAGTTCTTC. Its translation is CASILAGGQNEQFF.

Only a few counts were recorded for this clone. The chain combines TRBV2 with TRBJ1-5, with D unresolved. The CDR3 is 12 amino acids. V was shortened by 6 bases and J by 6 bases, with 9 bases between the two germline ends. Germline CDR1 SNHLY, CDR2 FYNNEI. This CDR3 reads CASREVGQPQHF. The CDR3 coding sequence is TGTGCCAGCAGGGAGGTGGGTCAGCCCCAGCATTTT.

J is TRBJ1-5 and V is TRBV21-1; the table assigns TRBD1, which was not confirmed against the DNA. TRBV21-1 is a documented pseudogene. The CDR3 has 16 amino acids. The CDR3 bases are TGTGCCAGCAGCCTCAGAGGACAGGGCCACAATCAGCCCCAGCATTTT. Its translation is CASSLRGQGHNQPQHF.

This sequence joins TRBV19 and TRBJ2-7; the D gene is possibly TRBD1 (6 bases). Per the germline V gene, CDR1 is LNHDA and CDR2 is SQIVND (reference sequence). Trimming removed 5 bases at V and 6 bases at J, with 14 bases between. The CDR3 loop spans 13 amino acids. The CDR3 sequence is CASSSQGPVEQYF. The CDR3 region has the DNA TGTGCCAGTAGTTCTCAGGGGCCGGTCGAGCAGTACTTC.

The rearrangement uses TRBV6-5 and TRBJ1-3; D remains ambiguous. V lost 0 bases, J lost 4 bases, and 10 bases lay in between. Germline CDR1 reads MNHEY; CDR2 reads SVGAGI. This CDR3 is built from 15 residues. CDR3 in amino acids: CASSYSRVTGNTIYF. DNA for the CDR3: TGTGCCAGCAGTTACTCGAGGGTTACGGGAAACACCATATATTTT.